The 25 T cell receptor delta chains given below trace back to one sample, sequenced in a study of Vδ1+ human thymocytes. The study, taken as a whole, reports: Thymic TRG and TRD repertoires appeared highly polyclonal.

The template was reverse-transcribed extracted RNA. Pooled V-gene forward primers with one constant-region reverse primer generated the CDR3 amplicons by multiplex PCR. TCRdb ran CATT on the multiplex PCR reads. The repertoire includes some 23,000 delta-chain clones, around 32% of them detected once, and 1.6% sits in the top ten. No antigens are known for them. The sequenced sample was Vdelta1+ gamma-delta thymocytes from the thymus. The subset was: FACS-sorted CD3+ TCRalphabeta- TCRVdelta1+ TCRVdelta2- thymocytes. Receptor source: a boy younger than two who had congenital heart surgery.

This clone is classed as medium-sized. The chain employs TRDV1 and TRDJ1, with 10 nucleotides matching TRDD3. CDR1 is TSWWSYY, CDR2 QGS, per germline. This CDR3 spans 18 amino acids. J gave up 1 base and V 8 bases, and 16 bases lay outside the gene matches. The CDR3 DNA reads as TGTGCTCTTCGTGGTTCGCGCTGGGGGATAGATCGCACCGATAAACTCATCTTT. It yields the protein CALRGSRWGIDRTDKLIF.

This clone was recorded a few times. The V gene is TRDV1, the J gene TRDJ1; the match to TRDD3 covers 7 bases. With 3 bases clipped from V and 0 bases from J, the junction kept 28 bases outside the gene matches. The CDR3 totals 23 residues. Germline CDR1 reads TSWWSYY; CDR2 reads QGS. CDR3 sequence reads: CALGDKGVSLMYWGFKYTDKLIF. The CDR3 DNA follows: TGTGCTCTTGGGGACAAAGGAGTCTCTCTCATGTACTGGGGATTCAAGTACACCGATAAACTCATCTTT.

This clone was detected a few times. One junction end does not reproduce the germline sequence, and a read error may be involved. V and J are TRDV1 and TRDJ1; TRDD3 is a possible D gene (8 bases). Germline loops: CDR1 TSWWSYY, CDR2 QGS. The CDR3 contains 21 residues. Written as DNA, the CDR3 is TGTGCTCTTGGGGACCTACCTTCCTGGCCCGGGGATACCCAGTACACCGATAAACTCATCTTC. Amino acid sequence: CALGDLPSWPGDTQYTDKLIF.

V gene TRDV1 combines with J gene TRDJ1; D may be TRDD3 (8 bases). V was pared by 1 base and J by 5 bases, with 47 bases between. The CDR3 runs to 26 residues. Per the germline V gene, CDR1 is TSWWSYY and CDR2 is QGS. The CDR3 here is CALGEPRFLPSGAVDTGGDGWDKLIF. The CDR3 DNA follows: TGTGCTCTTGGGGAACCGAGATTCCTACCCTCGGGAGCCGTCGATACTGGGGGCGACGGTTGGGATAAACTCATCTTT.

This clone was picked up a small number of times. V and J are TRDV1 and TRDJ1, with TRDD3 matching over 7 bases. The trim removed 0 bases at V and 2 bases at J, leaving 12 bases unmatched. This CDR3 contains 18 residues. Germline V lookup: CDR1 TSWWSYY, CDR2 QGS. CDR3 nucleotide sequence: TGTGCTCTTGGGGAACTCTACGGGGGTGGGGGACAAACCGATAAACTCATCTTT. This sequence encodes CALGELYGGGGQTDKLIF.

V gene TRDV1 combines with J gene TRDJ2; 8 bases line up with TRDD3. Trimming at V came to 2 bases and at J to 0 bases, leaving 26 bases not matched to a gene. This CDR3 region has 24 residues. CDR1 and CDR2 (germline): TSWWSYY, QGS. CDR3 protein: CALGEAYYRARPYWGSALTAQLFF. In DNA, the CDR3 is TGTGCTCTTGGGGAAGCGTATTATCGGGCTCGGCCGTACTGGGGGTCCGCTTTGACAGCACAACTCTTCTTT.

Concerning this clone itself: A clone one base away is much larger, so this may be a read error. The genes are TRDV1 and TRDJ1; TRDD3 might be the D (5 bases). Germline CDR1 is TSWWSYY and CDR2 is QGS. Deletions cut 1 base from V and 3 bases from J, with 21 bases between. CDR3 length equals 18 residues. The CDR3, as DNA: TGTGCTCTTGGGGAACGAGATACTATGTTAACTGTTGCCGATAAACTCATCTTT. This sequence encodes CALGERDTMLTVADKLIF.

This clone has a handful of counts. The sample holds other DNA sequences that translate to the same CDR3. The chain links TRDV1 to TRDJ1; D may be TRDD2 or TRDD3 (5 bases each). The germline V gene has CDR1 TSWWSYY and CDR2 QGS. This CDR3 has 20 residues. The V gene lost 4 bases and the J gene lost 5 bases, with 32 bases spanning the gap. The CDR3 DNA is TGTGCTCTTGGGGGTCCCCCCGTAAGTAGTCCTAGGGGGCTCGGGGATAAACTCATCTTT. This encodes CALGGPPVSSPRGLGDKLIF.

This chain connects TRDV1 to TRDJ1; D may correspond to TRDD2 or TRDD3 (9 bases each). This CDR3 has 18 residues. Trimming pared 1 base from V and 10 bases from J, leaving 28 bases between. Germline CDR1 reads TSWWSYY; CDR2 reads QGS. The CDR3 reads CALGEPAFLHGWGMGLIF. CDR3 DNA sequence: TGTGCTCTTGGGGAACCGGCCTTCCTACACGGCTGGGGGATGGGACTCATCTTT.

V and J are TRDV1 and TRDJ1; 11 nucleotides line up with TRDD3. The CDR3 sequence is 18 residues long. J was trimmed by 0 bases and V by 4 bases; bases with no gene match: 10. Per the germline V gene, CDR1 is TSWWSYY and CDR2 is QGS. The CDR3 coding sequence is TGTGCTCTTGGGGGACGTGGGGGATACGCGTCGTACACCGATAAACTCATCTTT. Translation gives CALGGRGGYASYTDKLIF.

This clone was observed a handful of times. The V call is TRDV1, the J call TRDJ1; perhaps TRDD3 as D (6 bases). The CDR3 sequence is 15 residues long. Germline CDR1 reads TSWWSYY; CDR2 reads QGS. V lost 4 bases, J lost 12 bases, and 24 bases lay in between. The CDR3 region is CALGGRGYWETKFIF. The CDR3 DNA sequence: TGTGCTCTTGGGGGACGGGGTTACTGGGAGACAAAGTTCATCTTT.

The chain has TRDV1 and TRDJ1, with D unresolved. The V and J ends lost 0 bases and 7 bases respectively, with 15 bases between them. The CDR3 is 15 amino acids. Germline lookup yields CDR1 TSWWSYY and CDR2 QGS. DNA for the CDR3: TGTGCTCTTGGGGAACTAGGCCCTGGTAGGGGTAAACTCATCTTT. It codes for CALGELGPGRGKLIF.

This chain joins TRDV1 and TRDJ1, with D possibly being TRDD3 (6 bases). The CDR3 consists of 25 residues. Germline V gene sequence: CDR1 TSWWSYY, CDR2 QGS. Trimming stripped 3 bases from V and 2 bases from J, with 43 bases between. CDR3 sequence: CALGEDPFFLRPSNWVIQGTDKLIF. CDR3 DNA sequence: TGTGCTCTTGGGGAGGACCCCTTCTTTCTTCGTCCCTCGAACTGGGTGATACAAGGAACCGATAAACTCATCTTT.

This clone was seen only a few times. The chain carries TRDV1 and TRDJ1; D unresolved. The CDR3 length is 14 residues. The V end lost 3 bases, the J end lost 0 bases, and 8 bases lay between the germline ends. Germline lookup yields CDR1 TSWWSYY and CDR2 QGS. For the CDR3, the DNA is TGTGCTCTTGGGGAGTGCAACCACACCGATAAACTCATCTTT. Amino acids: CALGECNHTDKLIF.

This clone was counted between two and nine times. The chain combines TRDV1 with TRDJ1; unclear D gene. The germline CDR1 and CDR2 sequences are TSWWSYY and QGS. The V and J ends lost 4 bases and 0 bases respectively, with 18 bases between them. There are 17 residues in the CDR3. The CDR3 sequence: CALGARGPPSYTDKLIF. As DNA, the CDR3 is TGTGCTCTTGGGGCTCGGGGCCCCCCGTCGTACACCGATAAACTCATCTTT.

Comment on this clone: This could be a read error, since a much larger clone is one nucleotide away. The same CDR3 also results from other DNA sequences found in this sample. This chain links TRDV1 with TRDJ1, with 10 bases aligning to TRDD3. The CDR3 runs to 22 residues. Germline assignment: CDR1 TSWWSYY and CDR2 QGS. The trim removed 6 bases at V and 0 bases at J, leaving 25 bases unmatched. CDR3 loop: CALGEGSSGWWWGIPYTDKLIF. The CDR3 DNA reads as TGTGCTCTTGGAGAAGGAAGTAGTGGCTGGTGGTGGGGGATACCGTACACCGATAAACTCATCTTT.

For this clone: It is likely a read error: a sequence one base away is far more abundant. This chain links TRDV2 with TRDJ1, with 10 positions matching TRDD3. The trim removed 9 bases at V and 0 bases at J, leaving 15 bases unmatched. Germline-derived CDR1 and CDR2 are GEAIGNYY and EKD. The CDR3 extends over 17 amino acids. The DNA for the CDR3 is TGTGCCCGTACTACTGGGGGATCTTTGGCGTACACCGATAAACTCATCTTT. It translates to CARTTGGSLAYTDKLIF.

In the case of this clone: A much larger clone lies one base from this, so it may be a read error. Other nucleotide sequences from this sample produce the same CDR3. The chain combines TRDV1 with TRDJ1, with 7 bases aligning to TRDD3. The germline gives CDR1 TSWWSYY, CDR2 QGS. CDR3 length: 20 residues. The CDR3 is CALGEDPKGALGTPTTRLIF. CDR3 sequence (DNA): TGTGCTCTTGGGGAAGATCCTAAAGGTGCACTGGGGACCCCGACGACGCGGCTCATCTTC.

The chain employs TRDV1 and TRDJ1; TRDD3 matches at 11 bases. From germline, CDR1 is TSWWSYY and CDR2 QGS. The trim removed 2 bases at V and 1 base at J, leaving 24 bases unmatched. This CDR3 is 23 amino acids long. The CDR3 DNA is TGTGCTCTTGGGGAAAATAGGCTTCTCCTTACTGGGGGATATGAAGTACGCACCGATAAACTCATCTTT. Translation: CALGENRLLLTGGYEVRTDKLIF.

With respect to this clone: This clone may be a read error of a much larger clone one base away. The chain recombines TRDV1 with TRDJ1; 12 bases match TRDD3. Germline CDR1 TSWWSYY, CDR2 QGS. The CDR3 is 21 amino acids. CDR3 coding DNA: TGTGCTCTTGGGGACGGCCCCCAGGTGTACTGGGGGATACCGCACACCGATAGACTCATCTTT. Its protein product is CALGDGPQVYWGIPHTDRLIF.

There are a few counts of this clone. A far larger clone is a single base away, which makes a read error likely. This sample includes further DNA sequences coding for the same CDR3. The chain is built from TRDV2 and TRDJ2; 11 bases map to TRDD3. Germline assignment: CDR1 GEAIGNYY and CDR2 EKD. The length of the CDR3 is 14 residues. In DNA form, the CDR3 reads TGCGCCTGTGACTGGGGGATAATTACAGCACAACTCTTCTTT. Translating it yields CACDWGIITAQLFF.

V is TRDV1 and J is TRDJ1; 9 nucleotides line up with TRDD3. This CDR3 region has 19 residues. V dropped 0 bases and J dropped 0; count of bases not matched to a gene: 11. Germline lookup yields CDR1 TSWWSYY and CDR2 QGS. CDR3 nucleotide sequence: TGTGCTCTTGGGGAACTCCTACCCCGGGGGATACAATACACCGATAAACTCATCTTT. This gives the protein CALGELLPRGIQYTDKLIF.

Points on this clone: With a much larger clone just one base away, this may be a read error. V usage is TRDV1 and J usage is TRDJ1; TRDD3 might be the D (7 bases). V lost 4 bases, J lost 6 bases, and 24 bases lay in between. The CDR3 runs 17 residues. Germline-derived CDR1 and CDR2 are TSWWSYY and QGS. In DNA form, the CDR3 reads TGTGCTCTTGGGGTCAGCCTTCCGGATACGCCAGAGAATAAACTCATCTTT. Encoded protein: CALGVSLPDTPENKLIF.

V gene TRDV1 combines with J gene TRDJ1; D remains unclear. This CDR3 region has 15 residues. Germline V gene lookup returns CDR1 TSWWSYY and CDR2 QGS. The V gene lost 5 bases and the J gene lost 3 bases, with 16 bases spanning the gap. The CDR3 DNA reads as TGTGCTCTTGGGACCCTCCCCCGAACATCCGATAAACTCATCTTT. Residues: CALGTLPRTSDKLIF.

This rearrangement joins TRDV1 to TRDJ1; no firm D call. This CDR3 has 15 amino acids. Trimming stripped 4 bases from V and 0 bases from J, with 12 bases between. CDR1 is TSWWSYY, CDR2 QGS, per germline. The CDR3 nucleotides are TGTGCTCTTGGGGCCCCTCCCGGTAACACCGATAAACTCATCTTT. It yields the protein CALGAPPGNTDKLIF.